This entry is about one T cell receptor beta chain. There are a few counts of this clone. Its cognate antigen has yet to be identified. No much larger clonotype is one base removed from it; base qualities were not supplied. The receptor library was made with the immunoSEQ multiplex PCR assay. The multiplex PCR relied on a mix of 60 forward primers for TCR Vbeta segments and 13 reverse primers for TCR Jbeta segments. The CDR3 region of rearranged TCR beta genes was amplified from genomic DNA by a multiplex PCR assay. The Illumina HiSeq System was used to sequence the amplified TCR beta libraries as 87-base-pair reads. In the original analysis: In a later analysis, tens of millions of unique TCR beta chains were counted across the 690 or so repertoires, and about 9.9 million of these chains were shared by at least two donors. A nearest-neighbor algorithm error-corrected the raw reads and collapsed the reads into unique sequences, merging closely related sequences to remove PCR and sequencing errors. Alignment of CDR3 sequences to IMGT reference sequences was used to assign V, D and J gene segments. Each retained sequence needed at least a six-nucleotide match to both a V gene segment and a J gene segment. A rearrangement counted as productive if the CDR3 had no stop codons and remained in frame with V and J, and every other rearrangement counted as non-productive. CDR3 was defined by IMGT convention, running from the second conserved V-encoded cysteine to the conserved J-encoded phenylalanine. The earlier analysis of 550 to 650 of the donors excluded any sequence lacking an unambiguous match to a single V gene segment. In an earlier analysis of about 590 of the donors, a V segment was called functional when productive rearrangements were above 56.7%, and segregating when the standard deviation between donors exceeded 5%. To diagnose cytomegalovirus status from the catalog of TCR beta chain sequences, a statistical classification framework was built. In a later analysis, V and J genes were assigned by comparing TCR nucleotide sequences against IMGT/GENE-DB human TR gene sequences. Using the TCRdist pipeline, a later analysis assigned CDR3 sequences along with most-parsimonious VDJ recombination scenarios. In a later analysis, every TCR beta chain was defined by the combination of its CDR3 amino acid sequence and its V-gene family, and reads without a unique V-gene family were dropped. To address suspected cross-contamination and a sequencing artifact, a later analysis removed roughly 640 highly shared, low-generation-probability nucleotide sequences. For each public chain, a later analysis derived a clonal expansion index from normalized ranks of inferred template counts within each repertoire. In a later analysis, generation probabilities were computed using a VDJ recombination model fitted to out-of-frame rearrangements, and the results were checked against IGoR. Hypergeometric tests were used in a later analysis to score TCR-TCR, TCR-HLA and TCR-CMV co-occurrence, with a repertoire-size bias correction applied to the TCR pairs. A later analysis estimated false discovery rates by permuting HLA or CMV assignments 20 times. A later analysis grouped co-occurring TCRs with DBSCAN, adding TCRdist sequence similarity when clustering within HLA-allele-positive subsets. Co-occurrence clustering excluded repertoires with fewer than 30,000 or more than 120,000 public chains, plus five with anomalous nucleotide sharing. TCRdb stores this immuneACCESS table with in-frame sequences only. Part of the clones is absent; in the studies checked, under half of the shortfall reflects unresolved V genes, and no reason is known for the rest. V, J and clone size are those of that table, while D and trimming were read from the DNA. The sample table records 180,000 or so clones; about 9.4% of these occur just once. Less than 1.5% of the sample goes to the ten largest clones.

In total, roughly 670 healthy bone marrow donors made up the cohort. At the time of sampling, every cohort member was nominally healthy, though immune exposures that went unrecorded were likely present. The donor was CMV seropositive and belonged to the group of about 290 seropositive cohort members. Every donor gave a peripheral blood sample, and the peripheral blood mononuclear cells from that sample were used for TCR beta sequencing. Genomic DNA was extracted from the blood cell samples with the Qiagen DNeasy Blood Extraction Kit. From V the trimming removes 8 bases and from J it removes 6 bases, while the gene matches leave 10 bases of the junction unaccounted for. From the cysteine up to the phenylalanine, the CDR3 has a length of 15 residues. This entry keeps only the CDR3 DNA: 45 bases, framed from base 1. Via the germline V gene (reference sequence), CDR1 is LNHDA and CDR2 SQIVND. The data are from a study of cytomegalovirus exposure and HLA in healthy donors (dated by TCRdb to about 2017). In the study overall: In an earlier analysis of approximately 500 of the donors, 276 Gb of sequence data and some 120 million unique TCR beta sequences from 180 million or so T cells were reported. Roughly 300 gigabases of sequencing data and around 90 million unique TCR sequences made up an early release that covered approximately 620 HLA-typed donors. Among the roughly 410 genotyped donors, around 79% belonged to the genetic ancestry cluster associated with self-reported Caucasian donors. The study aimed to test whether signatures of past pathogen exposure could be identified by cataloging public T cell receptors. The study profiled the T cell repertoires of under 850 subjects by immunosequencing and related them to cytomegalovirus serostatus. A separate validation cohort of some 130 different subjects was used in addition to the roughly 620-subject first cohort. To predict cytomegalovirus infection status, the study combined high-throughput TCR immunosequencing, statistical association of individual TCRs with disease status, and machine learning. In a later analysis, previously published TCR beta repertoires from 666 donors were re-analyzed and high-resolution HLA genotyping was added so that TCR occurrence patterns could be studied. Rather than using new phenotypic data, the later analysis identified candidate immune exposures from TCR beta sequences and from how often those sequences occurred across donors. An earlier analysis of 587 of the donors used high-throughput TCR beta sequencing to judge whether each TCR beta V gene segment behaved as functional or pseudogenic. Donor age, sex, ethnicity and CMV serostatus were compiled together with the repertoire data. In a later genetic analysis, genome-wide SNP genotypes for about 55% of the 666 donors were used, and that subset was treated as a discovery cohort. All discovery cohort repertoires had been generated using a single sequencing platform. HLA typing covered class I and class II loci at four-digit resolution. The number of donors typed differed by locus, with about 629-630 for A, B, C, DRB1 and DQB1, roughly 520 for DQA1, 600 to 610 for DPA1, and approximately 470 for DPB1. Roughly 5 DR-DQ haplotypes were handled as single units for association and clustering, since linkage in the cohort was strong. Among roughly 400 genotyped donors of the cohort, an average of approximately 240,000 unique TCR beta nucleotide sequences was sequenced per donor, of which roughly 17% were non-productive.

Here is what the overall study found, with its caveats: Sequencing depth was assumed to be roughly uniform across donors in the presence/absence analyses, though that assumption may not hold. In a later analysis, HLA-associated TCR beta chains were found to be more clonally expanded and to have lower generation probabilities than equally common non-associated chains. The classifier was reported to diagnose cytomegalovirus status with high specificity and sensitivity in both the original and validation cohorts. HLA typing was unavailable for some donors at each locus, so association tests used only the typed subset. Correlated functional status among segregating V segments might reflect linkage disequilibrium, but an unknown experimental factor could not be ruled out. A further reported finding was that TCR beta sequences accurately predicted the HLA-A and HLA-B alleles for most subjects in the first cohort. A later analysis found that most CMV-associated TCR beta chains appeared HLA-restricted, with HLA associations seemingly driven largely by CMV exposure. A cluster of highly shared sequence variants was judged likely to represent a technical artifact of the sequencing pipeline. Several of the top co-occurrence clusters appeared to be linked to parvovirus B19, influenza, CMV and Epstein-Barr virus, according to a later analysis. According to the authors, the approach could potentially be generalized to other disease states and immunological phenotypes. In a later analysis, the rate of TCR association differed among HLA loci, with DRB1 alleles having the most associated TCRs and HLA-C alleles having the fewest. The only immune exposure information available for the cohort was CMV serostatus. The cohort was sequenced for TCR beta chains only, and without alpha or paired-chain data the features that could be detected were limited. In an earlier analysis of some 550 of the donors, most TCR beta V segments were observed in productive rearrangements about 87% or about 30% of the time, broadly matching IMGT annotations. Strong co-occurrence of HLA alleles, especially DR and DQ, made assigning TCR associations to individual alleles difficult. The study gave a list of about 150 TCR beta chains associated with cytomegalovirus. A later genetic analysis reported fewer N-insertions in productive TCRs among donors in an Asian-associated ancestry cluster than the roughly 700-donor mean. In vitro tests confirmed that a few of the cytomegalovirus-associated TCR beta chains recognize cytomegalovirus antigens. Most TCR sequences were seen in very few donors, while some public TCRs were found in many individuals. The 87-base-pair reads could not distinguish some IMGT-functional V segments, including TRBV6-2 and TRBV6-3, so those segments were excluded. In a later genetic analysis, a missense DCLRE1C variant was associated with V-gene and J-gene trimming of TCR beta chains, and the association was replicated in an independent cohort. Because counts were too low, approximately 15 rarely observed V segments, including chromosome 9 orphons, were excluded from the earlier analysis of 587 of the donors. A later analysis associated 15,000 or so TCR beta sequences with specific HLA alleles at a false discovery rate of 0.05.

The chain couples TRBV19 to TRBJ2-5; 12 central bases correspond to TRBD2. This TCR came from a woman aged 25 to 39 in good health and CMV-seropositive. The sequencing input was PBMCs. The encoded CDR3 is CASSRLAGEKKTQYF. The DNA sequence reads TGTGCCAGTTCCCGACTAGCGGGAGAGAAAAAGACCCAGTACTTC. The full variable domain, with segments outside the CDR3 supplied by the reference TRBV19 and TRBJ2-5 proteins, appears as DGGITQSPKYLFRKEGQNVTLSCEQNLNHDAMYWYRQDPGQGLRLIYYSQIVNDFQKGDIAEGYSVSREKKESFPLTVTSAQKNPTAFYLCASSRLAGEKKTQYFGPGTRLLVL.